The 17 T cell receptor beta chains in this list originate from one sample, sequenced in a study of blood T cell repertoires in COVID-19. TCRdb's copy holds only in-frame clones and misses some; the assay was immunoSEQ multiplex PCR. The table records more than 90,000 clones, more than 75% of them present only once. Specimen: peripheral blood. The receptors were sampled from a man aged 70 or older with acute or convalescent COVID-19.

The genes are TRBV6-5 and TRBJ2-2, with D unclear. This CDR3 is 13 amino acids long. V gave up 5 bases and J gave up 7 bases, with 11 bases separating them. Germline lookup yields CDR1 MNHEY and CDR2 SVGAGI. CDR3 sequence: CASSPNLSGELFF. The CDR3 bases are TGTGCCAGCAGTCCAAACCTAAGCGGGGAGCTGTTTTTT.

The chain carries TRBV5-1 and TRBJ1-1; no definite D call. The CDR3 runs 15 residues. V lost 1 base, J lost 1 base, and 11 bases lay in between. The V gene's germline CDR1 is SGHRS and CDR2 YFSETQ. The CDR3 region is CASSLYGEPNTEAFF. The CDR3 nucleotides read TGCGCCAGCAGCTTGTACGGGGAGCCGAACACTGAAGCTTTCTTT. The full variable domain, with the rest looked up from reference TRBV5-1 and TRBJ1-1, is KAGVTQTPRYLIKTRGQQVTLSCSPISGHRSVSWYQQTPGQGLQFLFEYFSETQRNKGNFPGRFSGRQFSNSRSEMNVSTLELGDSALYLCASSLYGEPNTEAFFGQGTRLTVV.

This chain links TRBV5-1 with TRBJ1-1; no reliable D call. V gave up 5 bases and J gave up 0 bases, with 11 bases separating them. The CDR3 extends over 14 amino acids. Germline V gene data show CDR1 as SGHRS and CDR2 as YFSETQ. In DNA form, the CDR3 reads TGCGCCAGCAGGAGGACTGTCGTGAACACTGAAGCTTTCTTT. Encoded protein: CASRRTVVNTEAFF.

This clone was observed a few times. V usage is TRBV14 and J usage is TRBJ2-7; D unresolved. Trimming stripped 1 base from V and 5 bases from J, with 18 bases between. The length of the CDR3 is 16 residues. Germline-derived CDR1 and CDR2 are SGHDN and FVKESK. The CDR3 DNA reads TGTGCCAGCAGCCAAGGGCGGCTTGCCTACCCCCACGAGCAGTACTTC. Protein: CASSQGRLAYPHEQYF.

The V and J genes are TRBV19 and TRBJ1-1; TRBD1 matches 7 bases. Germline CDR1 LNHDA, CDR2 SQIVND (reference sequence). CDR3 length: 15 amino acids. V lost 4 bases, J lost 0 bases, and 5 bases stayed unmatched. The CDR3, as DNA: TGTGCCAGTAGTACCCAGGGGGTGATGAACACTGAAGCTTTCTTT. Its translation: CASSTQGVMNTEAFF.

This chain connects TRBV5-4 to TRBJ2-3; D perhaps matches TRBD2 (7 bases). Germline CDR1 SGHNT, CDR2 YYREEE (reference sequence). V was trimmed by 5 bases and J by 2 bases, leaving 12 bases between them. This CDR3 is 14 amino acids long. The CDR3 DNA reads TGTGCCAGCAGTGAGGGGGGGCACACAGATACGCAGTATTTT. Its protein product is CASSEGGHTDTQYF.

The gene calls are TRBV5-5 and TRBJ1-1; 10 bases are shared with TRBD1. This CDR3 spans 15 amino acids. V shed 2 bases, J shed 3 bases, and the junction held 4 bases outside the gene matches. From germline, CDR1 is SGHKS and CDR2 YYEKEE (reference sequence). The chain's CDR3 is CASSLSGTGDTEAFF. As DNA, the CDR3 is TGTGCCAGCAGCTTAAGTGGGACAGGGGACACTGAAGCTTTCTTT.

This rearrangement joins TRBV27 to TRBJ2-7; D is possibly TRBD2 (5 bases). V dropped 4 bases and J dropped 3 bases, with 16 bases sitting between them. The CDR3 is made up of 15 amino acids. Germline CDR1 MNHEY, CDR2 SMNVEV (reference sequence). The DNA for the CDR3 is TGTGCCAGCAGTTCTCAGCGGCTTAACCTCTACGAGCAGTACTTC. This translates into CASSSQRLNLYEQYF.

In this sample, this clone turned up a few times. This CDR3 is CASSYYSEQYF. The CDR3 DNA sequence: TGTGCCAGCAGCTACTATTCCGAGCAGTACTTC. The chain joins TRBV7-2 to TRBJ2-7; D is unresolved. The CDR3 covers 11 residues. Trimming pared 4 bases from V and 6 bases from J, leaving 7 bases between. CDR1 and CDR2 from the germline V gene are SGHTA and FQGNSA. Variable domain in full (rest from reference TRBV7-2 and TRBJ2-7): GAGVSQSPSNKVTEKGKDVELRCDPISGHTALYWYRQSLGQGLEFLIYFQGNSAPDKSGLPSDRFSAERTGGSVSTLTIQRTQQEDSAVYLCASSYYSEQYFGPGTRLTVT.

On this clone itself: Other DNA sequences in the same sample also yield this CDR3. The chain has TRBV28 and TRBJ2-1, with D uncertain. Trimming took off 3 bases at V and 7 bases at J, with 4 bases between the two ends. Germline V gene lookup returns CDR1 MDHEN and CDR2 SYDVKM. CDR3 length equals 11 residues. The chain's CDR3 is CASSFRNEQFF. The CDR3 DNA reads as TGTGCCAGCAGTTTCCGGAATGAGCAGTTCTTC.

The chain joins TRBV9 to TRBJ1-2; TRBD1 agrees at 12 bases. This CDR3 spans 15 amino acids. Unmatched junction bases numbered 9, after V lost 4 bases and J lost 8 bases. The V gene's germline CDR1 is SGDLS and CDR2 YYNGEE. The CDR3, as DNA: TGTGCCAGCAGCAGACCGGGACAGGGGGCGGAGGGCTACACCTTC. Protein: CASSRPGQGAEGYTF.

The DNA of the CDR3 is TGCGCCAGCAGCTTGACAGCAAGCGGAAACACCATATATTTT. This translates into CASSLTASGNTIYF. The rearrangement links TRBV5-1 to TRBJ1-3; no clear D. The CDR3 length is 14 residues. Trimming pared 1 base from V and 4 bases from J, leaving 9 bases between. Germline loops: CDR1 SGHRS, CDR2 YFSETQ.

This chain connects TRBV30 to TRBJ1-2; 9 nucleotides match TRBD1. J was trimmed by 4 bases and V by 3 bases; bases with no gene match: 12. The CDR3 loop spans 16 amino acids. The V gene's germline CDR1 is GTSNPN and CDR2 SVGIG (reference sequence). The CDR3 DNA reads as TGTGCCTGGAGCCGGGACAGGGTTTCAGTATCCTATGGCTACACCTTC. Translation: CAWSRDRVSVSYGYTF.

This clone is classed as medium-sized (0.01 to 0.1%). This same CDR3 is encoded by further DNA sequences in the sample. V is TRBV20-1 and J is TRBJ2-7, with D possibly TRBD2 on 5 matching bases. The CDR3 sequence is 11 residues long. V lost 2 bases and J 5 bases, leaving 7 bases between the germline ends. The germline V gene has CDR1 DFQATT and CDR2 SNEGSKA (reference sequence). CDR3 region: CSARSGHEQYF. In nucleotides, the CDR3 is TGCAGTGCTAGAAGCGGACACGAGCAGTACTTC.

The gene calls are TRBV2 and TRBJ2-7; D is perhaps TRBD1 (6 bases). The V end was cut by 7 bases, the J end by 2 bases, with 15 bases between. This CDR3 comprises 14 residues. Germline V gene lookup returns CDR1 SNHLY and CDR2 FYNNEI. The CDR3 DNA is TGTGCCAGCAAGACGGGACACCTCACCTACGAGCAGTACTTC. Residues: CASKTGHLTYEQYF.

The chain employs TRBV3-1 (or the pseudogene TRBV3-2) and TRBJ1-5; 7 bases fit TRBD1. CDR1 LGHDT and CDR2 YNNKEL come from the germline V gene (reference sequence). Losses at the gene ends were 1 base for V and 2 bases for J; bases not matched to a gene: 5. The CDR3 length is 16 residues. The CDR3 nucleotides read TGTGCCAGCAGCCAAGCGGCCGGGACAGGCAATCAGCCCCAGCATTTT. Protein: CASSQAAGTGNQPQHF.

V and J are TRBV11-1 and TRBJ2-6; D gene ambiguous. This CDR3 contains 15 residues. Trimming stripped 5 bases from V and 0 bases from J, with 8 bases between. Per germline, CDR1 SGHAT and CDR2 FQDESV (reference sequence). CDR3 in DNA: TGTGCCAGCAGCCGACGGAGCTCTGGGGCCAACGTCCTGACTTTC. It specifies CASSRRSSGANVLTF.